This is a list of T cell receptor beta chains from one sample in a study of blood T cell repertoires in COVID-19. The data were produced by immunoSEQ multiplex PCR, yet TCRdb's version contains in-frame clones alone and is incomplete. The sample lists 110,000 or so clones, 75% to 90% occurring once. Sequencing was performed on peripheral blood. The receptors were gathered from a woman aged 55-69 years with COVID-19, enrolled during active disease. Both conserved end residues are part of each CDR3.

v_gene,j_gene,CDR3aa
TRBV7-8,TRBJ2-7,CASSFLDRGRSEQYF
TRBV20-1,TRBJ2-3,CSARFSDTQYF
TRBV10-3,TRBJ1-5,CAISESTGLGPQHF
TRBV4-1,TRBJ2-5,CASSRAPTRSQETQYF
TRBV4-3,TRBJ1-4,CASSQDSPRANEKLFF
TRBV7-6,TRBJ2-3,CASRSAAAGRTDTQYF
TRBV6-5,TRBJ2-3,CASSYGSSGGPDTQYF
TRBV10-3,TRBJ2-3,CAISNSGGATDTQYF
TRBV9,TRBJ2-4,CASSVGSTSGGLIQYF
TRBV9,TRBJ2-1,CASSGRRNSYNEQFF
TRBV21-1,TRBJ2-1,CASSKGPGQGALYNEQFF
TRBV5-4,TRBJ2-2,CASSLQAGGDTGELFF
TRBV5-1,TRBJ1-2,CASSKANRVNYGYTF
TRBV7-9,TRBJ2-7,CASNTGTRAREQYF
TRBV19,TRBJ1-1,CASSMGVGTAYEAFF
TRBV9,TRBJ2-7,CASSVEGTGSYEQYF
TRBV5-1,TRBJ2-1,CASSYQVTADNEQFF
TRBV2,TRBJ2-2,CASSENRANTGELFF
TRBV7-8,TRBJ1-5,CASSRIDRGDQPQHF
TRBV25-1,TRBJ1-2,CASSESAGGAEGYTF
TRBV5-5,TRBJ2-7,CASSIGQGRSYEQYF
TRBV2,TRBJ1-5,CASRATFMNQPQHF